The 3 T cell receptor beta chains below come from one sample, sequenced in a study of early T cells in non-severe SARS-CoV-2 infection (dated by TCRdb to the early 2020s). Library preparation used 5' RACE. Instrument used: NextSeq 500. Using fastp trimming at Q25 and MiXCR clonotype assembly, TCRdb reanalyzed the public sequencing data and kept in-frame beta chains. Identical CDR3 protein sequences are pooled into one entry, listed with their most common genes and DNA. The sample records 24,000 or so distinct CDR3 sequences, about 4% of which are singletons. 4% to 4.5% of the sample comes from the top ten. Sequencing used whole blood. Every receptor here comes from an adult who was a healthcare worker with PCR-confirmed SARS-CoV-2 infection or an uninfected control (not recorded which).

This clonotype was seen at least ten times. In nucleotides, the CDR3 is TGTGCCAGCAGCCGGACTAGCGGGAGTCACGAGCAGTACTTC. Its protein is CASSRTSGSHEQYF. The rearrangement joins TRBV6-5 to TRBJ2-7; 13 positions match TRBD2. The V and J ends lost 6 bases and 5 bases, in that order; junction bases with no gene match: 4. Germline V gene data show CDR1 as MNHEY and CDR2 as SVGAGI. The CDR3 is made up of 14 amino acids.

This clonotype was counted many times. The chain combines TRBV7-2 with TRBJ2-1; possibly TRBD2 for D (7 bases). The CDR3 is made up of 14 amino acids. The V gene's germline CDR1 is SGHTA and CDR2 FQGNSA. CDR3 sequence (DNA): TGTGCTACCAGCTTAGGGGGGGCCTACAATGAGCAGTTCTTC. Translation: CATSLGGAYNEQFF.

At least ten counts were recorded for this clonotype. The chain joins TRBV7-9 to TRBJ2-7; 7 bases align to TRBD2. The CDR3 covers 13 residues. CDR1 SEHNR and CDR2 FQNEAQ come from the germline V gene (reference sequence). V gave up 3 bases and J gave up 6 bases; unmatched junction bases: 5. CDR3 in amino acids: CASSFRDYGEQYF. The CDR3 bases are TGTGCCAGCAGCTTCCGGGACTACGGCGAGCAGTACTTC.